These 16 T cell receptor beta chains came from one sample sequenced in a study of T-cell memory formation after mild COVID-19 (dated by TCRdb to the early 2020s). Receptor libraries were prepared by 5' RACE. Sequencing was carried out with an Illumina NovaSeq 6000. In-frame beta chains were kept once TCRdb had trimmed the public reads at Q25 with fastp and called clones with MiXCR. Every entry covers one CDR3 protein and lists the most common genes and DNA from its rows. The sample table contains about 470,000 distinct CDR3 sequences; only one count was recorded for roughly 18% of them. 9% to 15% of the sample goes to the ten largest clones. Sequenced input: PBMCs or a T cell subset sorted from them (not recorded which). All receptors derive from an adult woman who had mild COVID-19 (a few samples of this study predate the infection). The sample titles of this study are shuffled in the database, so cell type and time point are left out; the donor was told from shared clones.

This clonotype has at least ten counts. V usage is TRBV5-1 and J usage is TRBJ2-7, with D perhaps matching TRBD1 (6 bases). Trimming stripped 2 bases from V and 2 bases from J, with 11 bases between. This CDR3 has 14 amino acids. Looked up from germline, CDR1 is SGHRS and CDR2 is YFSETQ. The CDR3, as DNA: TGCGCCAGCAGCTTCCGGGACACCACCTACGAGCAGTACTTC. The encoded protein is CASSFRDTTYEQYF.

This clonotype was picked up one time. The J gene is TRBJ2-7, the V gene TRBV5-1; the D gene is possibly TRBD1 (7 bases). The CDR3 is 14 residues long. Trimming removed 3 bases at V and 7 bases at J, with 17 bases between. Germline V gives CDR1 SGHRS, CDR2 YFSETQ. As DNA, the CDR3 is TGCGCCAGCAGCTGGGGGGACAGTGGGTATGAGCAGTACTTC. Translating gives CASSWGDSGYEQYF.

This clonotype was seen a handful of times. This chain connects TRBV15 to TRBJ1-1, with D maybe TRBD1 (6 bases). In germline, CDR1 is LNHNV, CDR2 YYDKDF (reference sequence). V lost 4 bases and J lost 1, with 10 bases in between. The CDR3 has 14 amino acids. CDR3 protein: CATSKEGENTEAFF. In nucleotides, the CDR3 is TGTGCCACCAGCAAGGAGGGGGAGAACACTGAAGCTTTCTTT.

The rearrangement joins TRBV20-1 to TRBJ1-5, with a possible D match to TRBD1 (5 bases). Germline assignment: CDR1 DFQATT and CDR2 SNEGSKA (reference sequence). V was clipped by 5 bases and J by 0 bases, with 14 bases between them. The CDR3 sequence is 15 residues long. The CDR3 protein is CSAGSGAYSNQPQHF. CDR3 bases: TGCAGTGCTGGGAGCGGGGCTTATAGCAATCAGCCCCAGCATTTT.

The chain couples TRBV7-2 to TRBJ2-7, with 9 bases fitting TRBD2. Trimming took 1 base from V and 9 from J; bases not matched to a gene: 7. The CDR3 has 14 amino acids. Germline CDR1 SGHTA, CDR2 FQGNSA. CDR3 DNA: TGTGCCAGCAGCTTAGGCCCTAGCGGGGAAAGGCAGTACTTC. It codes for CASSLGPSGERQYF.

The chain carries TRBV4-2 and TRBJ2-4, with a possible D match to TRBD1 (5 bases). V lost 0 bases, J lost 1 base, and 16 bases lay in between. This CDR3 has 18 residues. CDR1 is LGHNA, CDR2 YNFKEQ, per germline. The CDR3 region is CASSQEGGATTAKNIQYF. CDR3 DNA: TGTGCCAGCAGCCAAGAAGGTGGGGCCACTACCGCCAAAAACATTCAGTACTTC.

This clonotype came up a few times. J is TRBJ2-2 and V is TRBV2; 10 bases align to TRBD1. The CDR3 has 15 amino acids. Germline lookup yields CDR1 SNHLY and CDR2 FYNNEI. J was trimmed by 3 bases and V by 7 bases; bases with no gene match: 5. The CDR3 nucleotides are TGTGCCAGCATACCGGGACAGGGGTACACCGGGGAGCTGTTTTTT. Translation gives CASIPGQGYTGELFF.

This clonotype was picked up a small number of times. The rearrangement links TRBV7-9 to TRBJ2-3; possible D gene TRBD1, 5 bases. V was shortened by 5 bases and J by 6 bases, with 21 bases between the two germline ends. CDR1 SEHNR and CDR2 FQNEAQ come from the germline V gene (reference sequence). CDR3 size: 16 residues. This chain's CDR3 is CASSPWAGAGHDTQYF. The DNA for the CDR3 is TGTGCCAGCAGCCCCTGGGCTGGGGCTGGCCACGATACGCAGTATTTT.

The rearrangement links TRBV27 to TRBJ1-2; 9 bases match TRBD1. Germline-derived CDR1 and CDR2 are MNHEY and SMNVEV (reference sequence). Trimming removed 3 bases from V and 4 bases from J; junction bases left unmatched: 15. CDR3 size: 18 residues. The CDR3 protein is CASSFYPVGTGSFYGYTF. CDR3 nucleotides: TGTGCCAGCAGTTTCTACCCAGTGGGGACAGGGTCCTTCTATGGCTACACCTTC.

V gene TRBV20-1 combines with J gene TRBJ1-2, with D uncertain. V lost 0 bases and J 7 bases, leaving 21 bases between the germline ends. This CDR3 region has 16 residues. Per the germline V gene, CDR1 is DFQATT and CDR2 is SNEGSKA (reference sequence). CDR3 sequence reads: CSARDKTTFLLSGYTF. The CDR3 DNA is TGCAGTGCTAGAGATAAGACAACTTTCCTCCTATCTGGCTACACCTTC.

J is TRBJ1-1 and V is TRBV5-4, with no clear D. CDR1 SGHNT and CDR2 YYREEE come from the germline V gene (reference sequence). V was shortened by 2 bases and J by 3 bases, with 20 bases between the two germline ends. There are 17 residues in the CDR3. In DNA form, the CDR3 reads TGTGCCAGCAGCTTACGAAGGGTGGTAGGAGAGGACACTGAAGCTTTCTTT. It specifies CASSLRRVVGEDTEAFF.

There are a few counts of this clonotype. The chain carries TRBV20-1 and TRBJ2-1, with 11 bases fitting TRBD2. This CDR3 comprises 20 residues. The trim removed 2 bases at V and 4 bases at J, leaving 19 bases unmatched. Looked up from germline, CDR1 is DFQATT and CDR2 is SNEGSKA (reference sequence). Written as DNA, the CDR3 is TGCAGTGCTAGACCTCGTAGTAGCGGGAGGGCCCCCATAGAGTACAATGAGCAGTTCTTC. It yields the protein CSARPRSSGRAPIEYNEQFF.

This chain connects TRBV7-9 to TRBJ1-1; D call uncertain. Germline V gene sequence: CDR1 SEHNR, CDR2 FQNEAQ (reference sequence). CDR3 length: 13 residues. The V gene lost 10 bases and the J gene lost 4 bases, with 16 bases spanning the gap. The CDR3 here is CATRRNEGTEAFF. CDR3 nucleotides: TGTGCCACCCGAAGAAATGAGGGCACTGAAGCTTTCTTT.

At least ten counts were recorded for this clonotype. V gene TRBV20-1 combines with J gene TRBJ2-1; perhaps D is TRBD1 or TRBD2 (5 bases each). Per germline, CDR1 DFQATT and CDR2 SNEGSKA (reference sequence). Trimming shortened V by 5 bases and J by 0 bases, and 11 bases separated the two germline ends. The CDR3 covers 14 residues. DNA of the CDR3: TGCAGTGCTGGGACCGCTGGCTCCTACAATGAGCAGTTCTTC. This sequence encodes CSAGTAGSYNEQFF.

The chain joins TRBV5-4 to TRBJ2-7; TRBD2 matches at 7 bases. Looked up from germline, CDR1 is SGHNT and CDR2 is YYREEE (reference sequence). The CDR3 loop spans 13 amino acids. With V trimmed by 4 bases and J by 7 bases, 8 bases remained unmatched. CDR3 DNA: TGTGCCAGCAGCCGGGACTATTCGGGAGAGCAGTACTTC. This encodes CASSRDYSGEQYF.

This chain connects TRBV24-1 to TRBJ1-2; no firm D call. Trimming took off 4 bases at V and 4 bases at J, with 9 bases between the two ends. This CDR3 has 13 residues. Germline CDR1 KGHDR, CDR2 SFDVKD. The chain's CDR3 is CATSEKAGYGYTF. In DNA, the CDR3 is TGTGCCACCAGTGAGAAGGCCGGCTATGGCTACACCTTC.